These 3 T cell receptor beta chains were sequenced from one sample in a study of blood T cell repertoires in COVID-19. Sequencing used immunoSEQ multiplex PCR; TCRdb keeps in-frame clones, though not all of them. The sample shows more than 150,000 clones, around 89% of them seen only once. The sequenced material came from peripheral blood. These receptors originate from a man aged 55 to 70 with acute or convalescent COVID-19.

This chain connects TRBV6-5 to TRBJ1-6; D call uncertain. In germline, CDR1 is MNHEY, CDR2 SVGAGI. V lost 3 bases to trimming and J lost 5 bases, with 8 bases between them. The CDR3 consists of 14 residues. The CDR3 protein is CASSYNGDNSPLHF. The CDR3 region has the DNA TGTGCCAGCAGTTATAACGGAGATAATTCACCCCTCCACTTT.

The chain carries TRBV7-6 and TRBJ1-6; possibly TRBD1 for D (6 bases). Trimming took off 1 base at V and 9 bases at J, with 16 bases between the two ends. Germline CDR1 is SGHVS and CDR2 is FNYEAQ. The CDR3 is made up of 16 amino acids. CDR3 coding DNA: TGTGCCAGCAGCTTAGAAAGGGGGGGTTTTTCTTCACCCCTCCACTTT. Encoded protein: CASSLERGGFSSPLHF. Variable domain in full (rest from reference TRBV7-6 and TRBJ1-6): GAGVSQSPRYKVTKRGQDVALRCDPISGHVSLYWYRQALGQGPEFLTYFNYEAQQDKSGLPNDRFSAERPEGSISTLTIQRTEQRDSAMYRCASSLERGGFSSPLHFGNGTRLTVT.

In its sample, this clone was seen once. This rearrangement joins TRBV7-9 to TRBJ2-7; a possible D gene is TRBD2 (5 bases). Germline CDR1 reads SEHNR; CDR2 reads FQNEAQ (reference sequence). This CDR3 region has 14 residues. The V end lost 3 bases, the J end lost 0 bases, and 9 bases lay between the germline ends. Written as DNA, the CDR3 is TGTGCCAGCAGCTTCACTGGGAGCTCCTACGAGCAGTACTTC. Amino acid sequence: CASSFTGSSYEQYF.